The 20 T cell receptor beta chains below were found in one sample sequenced in a study of OX40 agonist ivuxolimab in advanced cancers. Sequencing used immunoSEQ multiplex PCR; TCRdb keeps in-frame clones, though not all of them. The sample consists of some 18,000 clones, approximately 84% of them appearing once. The source material was CD4+ or CD8+ T cells sorted from blood, sampled in a trial of the OX40 agonist ivuxolimab. The receptor source for this set is an adult with an advanced solid tumor such as melanoma, head and neck, liver or kidney cancer.

This clone was detected only a few times. J is TRBJ2-1 and V is TRBV14, with D possibly called TRBD1 or TRBD2 (6 bases each). The CDR3 extends over 14 amino acids. Germline V gene data show CDR1 as SGHDN and CDR2 as FVKESK. This CDR3 is CASEGDGSYNEQFF. CDR3 DNA sequence: TGTGCATCGGAGGGGGATGGCTCCTACAATGAGCAGTTCTTC. Full variable domain (rest looked up from reference TRBV14 and TRBJ2-1): EAGVTQFPSHSVIEKGQTVTLRCDPISGHDNLYWYRRVMGKEIKFLLHFVKESKQDESGMPNNRFLAERTGGTYSTLKVQPAELEDSGVYFCASEGDGSYNEQFFGPGTRLTVL.

The J gene is TRBJ1-1, the V gene TRBV2; no definite D call. The V gene's germline CDR1 is SNHLY and CDR2 FYNNEI. V lost 2 bases and J 7 bases, leaving 8 bases between the germline ends. This CDR3 region has 12 residues. The DNA of the CDR3 is TGTGCCAGCAGTGAATGGCCCCTTGAAGCTTTCTTT. Translation gives CASSEWPLEAFF.

The chain carries TRBV5-6 and TRBJ2-3; maybe TRBD1 (6 bases). The germline V gene encodes CDR1 SGHDT and CDR2 YYEEEE. The germline V and J ends were trimmed by 7 bases and 4 bases, with 10 bases remaining between them. CDR3 size: 12 residues. Here the CDR3 reads CASLGAADTQYF. CDR3 in DNA: TGTGCCAGCCTGGGGGCGGCAGATACGCAGTATTTT.

The gene calls are TRBV7-8 and TRBJ1-4, with 9 bases aligning to TRBD1. After removal of 5 bases from V and 5 bases from J, the junction contained 9 bases not matched to a gene. The CDR3 runs 16 residues. Germline CDR1 and CDR2: SGHVS and FQNEAQ. The CDR3 nucleotides are TGTGCCAGCAGCATCCAAGACAGGGGGATGAATGAAAAACTGTTTTTT. Amino acids: CASSIQDRGMNEKLFF.

The chain joins TRBV27 to TRBJ2-5, with 8 nucleotides matching TRBD1. The junction had 12 bases not matched to a gene; V was cut back by 6 bases and J by 0 bases. The CDR3 runs 17 residues. Germline V lookup: CDR1 MNHEY, CDR2 SMNVEV (reference sequence). CDR3 amino acids: CASSSEKGQEYQETQYF. The CDR3, as DNA: TGTGCCAGCAGCTCCGAAAAGGGACAGGAGTACCAAGAGACCCAGTACTTC.

This chain's CDR3 is CASSQAALQGTQYF. DNA of the CDR3: TGCGCCAGCAGCCAAGCTGCGCTGCAGGGTACGCAGTATTTT. This chain uses TRBV4-1 with TRBJ2-3, with D maybe TRBD1 (5 bases). Trimming stripped 1 base from V and 8 bases from J, with 13 bases between. The CDR3 has 14 amino acids. The germline gives CDR1 MGHRA, CDR2 YSYEKL.

This clone showed up just once. The V call is TRBV5-3, the J call TRBJ1-2, with 7 nucleotides matching TRBD1. TRBV5-3 is flagged as an ORF with uncertain function. The CDR3 runs 18 residues. The V gene end was trimmed by 6 bases and the J gene end by 4 bases; junction bases not matched to a gene: 21. The CDR3 spells CARIAESTGTSPGYGYTF. The CDR3 region has the DNA TGTGCCAGAATCGCGGAATCGACAGGGACGTCGCCGGGCTATGGCTACACCTTC.

The rearrangement joins TRBV28 to TRBJ2-7; a weak D match, TRBD1 (6 bases). Between the trimmed V and J ends, which lost 6 bases and 1 base, there was a span of 19 bases. Germline V gene data show CDR1 as MDHEN and CDR2 as SYDVKM. There are 16 residues in the CDR3. CDR3 residues: CASSPWPDSPSYEQYF. The CDR3 DNA follows: TGTGCCAGCAGCCCCTGGCCGGACAGCCCTTCCTACGAGCAGTACTTC.

This chain links TRBV9 with TRBJ1-1; maybe TRBD1 (6 bases). The CDR3 spans 14 residues. Trimming took 4 bases from V and 1 from J, leaving 11 bases between them. Germline V gene sequence: CDR1 SGDLS, CDR2 YYNGEE. The CDR3 here is CASSTTGANTEAFF. The CDR3 DNA reads TGTGCCAGCAGCACGACAGGTGCGAACACTGAAGCTTTCTTT. Full variable domain (rest looked up from reference TRBV9 and TRBJ1-1): DSGVTQTPKHLITATGQRVTLRCSPRSGDLSVYWYQQSLDQGLQFLIQYYNGEERAKGNILERFSAQQFPDLHSELNLSSLELGDSALYFCASSTTGANTEAFFGQGTRLTVV.

The rearrangement uses TRBV9 and TRBJ1-6; no firm D call. V was shortened by 3 bases and J by 9 bases, with 19 bases between the two germline ends. The CDR3 has 16 amino acids. Looked up from germline, CDR1 is SGDLS and CDR2 is YYNGEE. Here the CDR3 reads CASSDGSVAGSSPLHF. In DNA, the CDR3 is TGTGCCAGCAGCGACGGCTCGGTGGCAGGTAGTTCACCCCTCCACTTT. Based on the CDR3 plus reference TRBV9 and TRBJ1-6, the full variable domain is DSGVTQTPKHLITATGQRVTLRCSPRSGDLSVYWYQQSLDQGLQFLIQYYNGEERAKGNILERFSAQQFPDLHSELNLSSLELGDSALYFCASSDGSVAGSSPLHFGNGTRLTVT.

The genes are TRBV27 and TRBJ2-7, with 8 bases fitting TRBD1. Trimming removed 4 bases from V and 5 bases from J; junction bases left unmatched: 4. The CDR3 is made up of 13 amino acids. Germline values: CDR1 MNHEY, CDR2 SMNVEV (reference sequence). The CDR3 protein is CASSSRTGHEQYF. The CDR3, as DNA: TGTGCCAGCAGTTCCCGGACAGGGCACGAGCAGTACTTC.

The chain uses TRBV27 and TRBJ2-1; D is tentatively TRBD1 or TRBD2 (5 bases each). The V end was cut by 5 bases, the J end by 0 bases, with 14 bases between. In germline, CDR1 is MNHEY, CDR2 SMNVEV (reference sequence). The length of the CDR3 is 16 residues. The CDR3 spells CASSNGGGASYNEQFF. The CDR3 DNA is TGTGCCAGCAGTAATGGGGGTGGGGCCTCCTACAATGAGCAGTTCTTC.

The table lists this clone with a few counts. CDR3: CASSLMDQPQHF. The CDR3 nucleotides read TGTGCCAGCAGCTTGATGGATCAGCCCCAGCATTTT. V gene TRBV7-9 combines with J gene TRBJ1-5; D gene uncertain. The CDR3 has 12 amino acids. Looked up from germline, CDR1 is SEHNR and CDR2 is FQNEAQ (reference sequence). The V end was cut by 3 bases, the J end by 5 bases, with 5 bases between. Drawing the rest from reference TRBV7-9 and TRBJ1-5, the complete variable domain is DTGVSQNPRHKITKRGQNVTFRCDPISEHNRLYWYRQTLGQGPEFLTYFQNEAQLEKSRLLSDRFSAERPKGSFSTLEIQRTEQGDSAMYLCASSLMDQPQHFGDGTRLSIL.

This chain links TRBV11-2 with TRBJ2-1, with 7 bases identical to TRBD2. This CDR3 has 16 amino acids. Germline loops: CDR1 SGHAT, CDR2 FQNNGV. V lost 5 bases and J lost 4; bases outside the gene matches: 11. The CDR3 nucleotides read TGTGCCAGCAGCCCTCAGGCAGCGGGGATATACAATGAGCAGTTCTTC. This sequence encodes CASSPQAAGIYNEQFF.

The rearrangement links TRBV2 to TRBJ1-4; D not resolved. V shed 7 bases and J shed 3 bases, with 3 bases lying between them. This CDR3 is built from 11 residues. From germline, CDR1 is SNHLY and CDR2 FYNNEI. CDR3 DNA: TGTGCCAGCAAAGCTAATGAAAAACTGTTTTTT. Translating it yields CASKANEKLFF.

The chain carries TRBV19 and TRBJ1-1; 8 positions agree with TRBD1. The ends lost 5 bases at V and 5 bases at J; junction bases unmatched: 4. The germline V gene has CDR1 LNHDA and CDR2 SQIVND (reference sequence). The CDR3 is 13 residues long. The CDR3 DNA is TGTGCCAGTAGTGAGGACAGGGTTACTGAAGCTTTCTTT. Translation: CASSEDRVTEAFF.

This clone was counted only a few times. The rearrangement uses TRBV4-1 and TRBJ2-1; 8 bases map to TRBD2. Trimming at V came to 4 bases and at J to 9 bases, leaving 11 bases not matched to a gene. The V gene's germline CDR1 is MGHRA and CDR2 YSYEKL. This CDR3 has 15 amino acids. CDR3 bases: TGCGCCAGCAGCCCGTCACAGCGGGGGTTCGTTGAGCAGTTCTTC. Translating gives CASSPSQRGFVEQFF.

V usage is TRBV6-5 and J usage is TRBJ2-5, with a possible D match to TRBD2 (6 bases). The CDR3 length is 12 residues. Germline CDR1 and CDR2: MNHEY and SVGAGI. V lost 5 bases to trimming and J lost 10 bases, with 14 bases between them. The DNA of the CDR3 is TGTGCCAGCAGTCGCTTATCGGGGGACCAGTACTTC. Translated, it gives CASSRLSGDQYF.

This chain connects TRBV28 to TRBJ2-7; tentative D call: TRBD2 (6 bases). V was trimmed by 6 bases and J by 0 bases, leaving 12 bases between them. The CDR3 is 14 amino acids. The germline V gene has CDR1 MDHEN and CDR2 SYDVKM. The CDR3 nucleotides read TGTGCCAGCAGCCGCGGGGCAGCCTCCTACGAGCAGTACTTC. Its translation: CASSRGAASYEQYF. Based on the CDR3 plus reference TRBV28 and TRBJ2-7, the full variable domain is DVKVTQSSRYLVKRTGEKVFLECVQDMDHENMFWYRQDPGLGLRLIYFSYDVKMKEKGDIPEGYSVSREKKERFSLILESASTNQTSMYLCASSRGAASYEQYFGPGTRLTVT.

This clone appeared once. This chain uses TRBV21-1 with TRBJ1-5; TRBD1, the table's D call, was not compared with the DNA. TRBV21-1 counts as a pseudogene. The CDR3 covers 19 residues. The CDR3: CASSISKPRAGQMEQPQHF. Here the CDR3 DNA reads TGTGCCAGCAGCATTTCTAAGCCGCGTGCAGGGCAGATGGAACAGCCCCAGCATTTT.